One and the same sample provided the 15 T cell receptor beta chains below, sequenced in a study of control samples from healthy donors and cancer patients. The method was immunoSEQ multiplex PCR; TCRdb's version includes in-frame clones alone and lacks a portion of them. The sample lists around 22,000 clones; 75% to 85% were seen once. Sequencing used PBMCs. The receptor set was obtained from a man aged 55-75 years with head and neck cancer.

This chain links TRBV9 with TRBJ2-1; 7 bases are shared with TRBD1. This CDR3 is built from 15 residues. V was pared by 4 bases and J by 2 bases, with 6 bases of the junction left unmatched. Germline V CDR1 and CDR2: SGDLS, YYNGEE. The CDR3 loop reads CASSPTGTAYNEQFF. CDR3 nucleotide sequence: TGTGCCAGCAGCCCGACCGGGACAGCCTACAATGAGCAGTTCTTC. Looking up the rest from reference TRBV9 and TRBJ2-1 gives the full variable domain: DSGVTQTPKHLITATGQRVTLRCSPRSGDLSVYWYQQSLDQGLQFLIQYYNGEERAKGNILERFSAQQFPDLHSELNLSSLELGDSALYFCASSPTGTAYNEQFFGPGTRLTVL.

The chain joins TRBV6-6 to TRBJ2-5; either TRBD1 or TRBD2 may supply D (6 bases each). This CDR3 is built from 17 residues. Trimming cost V 5 bases and J 1 base, with 20 bases left between them. CDR1 is MNHNY, CDR2 SVGAGI, per germline (reference sequence). DNA for the CDR3: TGTGCCAGCAGTCTGGGGGCCGAAGGGGGGCCCCAAGAGACCCAGTACTTC. The encoded protein is CASSLGAEGGPQETQYF.

This rearrangement joins TRBV29-1 to TRBJ2-7; 10 nucleotides align to TRBD2. The CDR3 has 15 amino acids. CDR1 is SQVTM and CDR2 is ANQGSEA in the germline V gene. V trimming: 1 base; J trimming: 1 base; junction bases outside the gene matches: 4. The CDR3 reads CSVEGTSGASYEQYF. The CDR3 region has the DNA TGCAGCGTTGAAGGGACTAGCGGCGCTTCCTACGAGCAGTACTTC.

This clone showed up just a few times. The chain recombines TRBV28 with TRBJ2-7; TRBD1 matches at 9 bases. CDR1 MDHEN and CDR2 SYDVKM come from the germline V gene. Trimming cost V 5 bases and J 5 bases; bases outside gene matches: 4. This CDR3 is 13 amino acids long. The CDR3 DNA sequence: TGTGCCAGCAGTGGGACAGGGTTACACGAGCAGTACTTC. This gives the protein CASSGTGLHEQYF. The full variable domain, with the rest looked up from reference TRBV28 and TRBJ2-7, is DVKVTQSSRYLVKRTGEKVFLECVQDMDHENMFWYRQDPGLGLRLIYFSYDVKMKEKGDIPEGYSVSREKKERFSLILESASTNQTSMYLCASSGTGLHEQYFGPGTRLTVT.

The CDR3: CASSSSGTGYEQYF. In DNA form, the CDR3 reads TGTGCCAGCAGCTCCTCCGGGACTGGCTACGAGCAGTACTTC. The rearrangement links TRBV11-2 to TRBJ2-7; tentative D call: TRBD2 (6 bases). This CDR3 has 14 amino acids. Per the germline V gene, CDR1 is SGHAT and CDR2 is FQNNGV. Between the trimmed V and J ends, which lost 4 bases and 3 bases, there was a span of 13 bases.

V and J are TRBV11-3 and TRBJ1-6, with D perhaps TRBD1 (6 bases). Trimming cost V 4 bases and J 0 bases, with 19 bases left between them. The CDR3 has 19 residues. Germline-derived CDR1 and CDR2 are SGHNT and YENEEA. The CDR3 nucleotides are TGTGCCAGCAGCTCCCCACGCGGACAGTTCAGCTCCTATAATTCACCCCTCCACTTT. Residues: CASSSPRGQFSSYNSPLHF.

The chain employs TRBV28 and TRBJ2-2; no definite D call. The CDR3 runs 11 residues. CDR1 and CDR2 (germline): MDHEN, SYDVKM. Trimming cost V 3 bases and J 6 bases, with 2 bases left between them. CDR3 sequence reads: CASSLAGELFF. The CDR3 DNA sequence: TGTGCCAGCAGTTTGGCCGGGGAGCTGTTTTTT.

The rearrangement links TRBV7-2 to TRBJ2-7; TRBD2 agrees at 12 bases. The CDR3 contains 19 residues. CDR1 and CDR2 (germline): SGHTA, FQGNSA. The J segment lost 2 bases and the V segment lost 5 bases, leaving 16 bases of the junction unmatched. Written as DNA, the CDR3 is TGTGCCAGCAGCCTCCTGTCTAGCGGGAGGGCCCAACGTCCCTACGAGCAGTACTTC. Protein sequence: CASSLLSSGRAQRPYEQYF.

The rearrangement joins TRBV2 to TRBJ1-6; 7 bases match TRBD1. The CDR3 runs to 13 residues. V trimming: 8 bases; J trimming: 9 bases; junction bases outside the gene matches: 7. CDR1 is SNHLY, CDR2 FYNNEI, per germline. The CDR3 nucleotides are TGTGCCAGCCGACAGGGAGAGGGTTCACCCCTCCACTTT. Amino acid sequence: CASRQGEGSPLHF.

This chain uses TRBV10-2 with TRBJ2-1; D might be TRBD2 (5 bases). Germline V gene sequence: CDR1 WSHSY, CDR2 SAAADI. Trimming cost V 6 bases and J 6 bases, with 15 bases left between them. The CDR3 length is 14 residues. The CDR3: CASRDGGSGNEQFF. CDR3 sequence (DNA): TGCGCCAGCAGGGACGGAGGTTCGGGCAATGAGCAGTTCTTC.

The V call is TRBV9, the J call TRBJ2-1, with 10 bases lining up with TRBD2. The germline V gene encodes CDR1 SGDLS and CDR2 YYNGEE. Unmatched junction bases numbered 1, after V lost 0 bases and J lost 4 bases. This CDR3 contains 15 residues. CDR3 region: CASSVAAGGYNEQFF. The CDR3 nucleotides read TGTGCCAGCAGCGTAGCAGCGGGAGGGTACAATGAGCAGTTCTTC.

The V gene is TRBV19, the J gene TRBJ1-2, with 8 positions matching TRBD1. CDR3 size: 14 residues. CDR1 and CDR2 from the germline V gene are LNHDA and SQIVND (reference sequence). The ends lost 6 bases at V and 0 bases at J; junction bases unmatched: 3. The CDR3 DNA sequence: TGTGCCAGTAGCCGGACAGGGTCTAACTATGGCTACACCTTC. Translated: CASSRTGSNYGYTF.

This sequence joins TRBV18 and TRBJ2-1; TRBD2 might be the D (5 bases). Trimming stripped 3 bases from V and 8 bases from J, with 14 bases between. The CDR3 runs to 14 residues. Germline V gene data show CDR1 as KGHSH and CDR2 as LQKENI. For the CDR3, the DNA is TGTGCCAGCTCACCCCCCGGGGTCCTCGATGAGCAGTTCTTC. Translation gives CASSPPGVLDEQFF.

This chain links TRBV24-1 with TRBJ1-2; D gene unclear. Germline loops: CDR1 KGHDR, CDR2 SFDVKD. This CDR3 has 12 residues. Trimming left V 5 bases short and J 8 bases short, with 11 bases between. CDR3 sequence reads: CATSAPVGGYTF. The CDR3 DNA sequence: TGTGCCACCAGTGCCCCAGTCGGCGGCTACACCTTC.

Only one count was recorded for this clone. The chain links TRBV3-1 (or the pseudogene TRBV3-2) to TRBJ2-1, with 10 bases lining up with TRBD1. J gave up 4 bases and V 4 bases, and 4 bases lay outside the gene matches. The CDR3 is made up of 15 amino acids. Looked up from germline, CDR1 is LGHDT and CDR2 is YNNKEL (reference sequence). This CDR3 is CASSPRDRGYNEQFF. CDR3 DNA: TGTGCCAGCAGCCCCCGGGACAGGGGATACAATGAGCAGTTCTTC.